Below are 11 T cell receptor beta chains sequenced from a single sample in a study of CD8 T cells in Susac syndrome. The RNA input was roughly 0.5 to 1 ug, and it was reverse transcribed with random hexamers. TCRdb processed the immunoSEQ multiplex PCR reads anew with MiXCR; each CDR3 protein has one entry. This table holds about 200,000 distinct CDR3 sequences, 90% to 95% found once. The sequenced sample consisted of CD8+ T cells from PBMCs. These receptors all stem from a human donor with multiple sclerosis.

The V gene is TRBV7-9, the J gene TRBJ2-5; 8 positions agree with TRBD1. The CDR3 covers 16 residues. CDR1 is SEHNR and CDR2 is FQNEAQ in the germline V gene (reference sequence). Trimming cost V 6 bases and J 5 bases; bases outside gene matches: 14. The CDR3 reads CASSFLGRGRLETQYF. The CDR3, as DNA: TGTGCCAGCAGTTTTCTTGGCAGGGGGCGATTGGAGACCCAGTACTTC.

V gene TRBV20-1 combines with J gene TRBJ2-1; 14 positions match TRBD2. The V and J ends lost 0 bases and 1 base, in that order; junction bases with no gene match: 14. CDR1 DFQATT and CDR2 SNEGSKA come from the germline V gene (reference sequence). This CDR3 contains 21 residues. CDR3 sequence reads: CSARDTLPGTSGRVSYNEQFF. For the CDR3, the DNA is TGCAGTGCTAGAGACACCCTGCCCGGGACTAGCGGGAGAGTGTCCTACAATGAGCAGTTCTTC.

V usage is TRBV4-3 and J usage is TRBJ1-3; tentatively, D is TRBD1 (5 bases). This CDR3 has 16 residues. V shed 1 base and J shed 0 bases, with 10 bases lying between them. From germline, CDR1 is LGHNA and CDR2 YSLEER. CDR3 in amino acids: CASSQGTGGSGNTIYF. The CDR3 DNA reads TGCGCCAGCAGCCAAGGGACGGGGGGCTCTGGAAACACCATATATTTT.

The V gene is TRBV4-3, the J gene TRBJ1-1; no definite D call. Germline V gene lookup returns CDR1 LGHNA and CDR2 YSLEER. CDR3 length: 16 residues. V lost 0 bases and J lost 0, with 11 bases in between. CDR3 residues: CASSQDPDWMNTEAFF. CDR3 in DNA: TGCGCCAGCAGCCAAGATCCGGACTGGATGAACACTGAAGCTTTCTTT.

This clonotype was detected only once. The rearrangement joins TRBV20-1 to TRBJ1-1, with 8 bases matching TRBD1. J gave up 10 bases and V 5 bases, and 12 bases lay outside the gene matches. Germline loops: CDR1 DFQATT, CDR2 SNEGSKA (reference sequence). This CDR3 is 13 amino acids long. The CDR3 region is CSAQPTQGAGAFF. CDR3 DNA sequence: TGCAGTGCTCAGCCCACCCAGGGGGCTGGAGCTTTCTTT.

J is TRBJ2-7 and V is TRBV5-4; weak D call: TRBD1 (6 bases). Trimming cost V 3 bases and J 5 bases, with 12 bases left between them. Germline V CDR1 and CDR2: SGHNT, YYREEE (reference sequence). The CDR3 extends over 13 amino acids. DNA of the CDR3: TGTGCCAGCAGCTGGGGACAAGGCAACGAGCAGTACTTC. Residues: CASSWGQGNEQYF.

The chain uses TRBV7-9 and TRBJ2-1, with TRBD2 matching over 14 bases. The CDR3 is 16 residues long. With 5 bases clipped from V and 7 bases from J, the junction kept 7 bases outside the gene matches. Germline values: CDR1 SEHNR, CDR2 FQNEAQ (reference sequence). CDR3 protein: CASSLGLAGGMNEQFF. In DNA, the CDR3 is TGTGCCAGCAGCCTCGGACTAGCGGGAGGTATGAATGAGCAGTTCTTC. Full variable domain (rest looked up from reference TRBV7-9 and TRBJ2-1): DTGVSQNPRHKITKRGQNVTFRCDPISEHNRLYWYRQTLGQGPEFLTYFQNEAQLEKSRLLSDRFSAERPKGSFSTLEIQRTEQGDSAMYLCASSLGLAGGMNEQFFGPGTRLTVL.

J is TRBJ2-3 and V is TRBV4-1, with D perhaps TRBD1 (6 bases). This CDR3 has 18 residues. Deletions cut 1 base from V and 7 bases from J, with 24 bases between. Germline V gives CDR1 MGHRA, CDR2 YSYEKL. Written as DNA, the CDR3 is TGCGCCAGCAGCCAAGGACCCCTAGTGGGGGACACTATGAATACGCAGTATTTT. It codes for CASSQGPLVGDTMNTQYF.

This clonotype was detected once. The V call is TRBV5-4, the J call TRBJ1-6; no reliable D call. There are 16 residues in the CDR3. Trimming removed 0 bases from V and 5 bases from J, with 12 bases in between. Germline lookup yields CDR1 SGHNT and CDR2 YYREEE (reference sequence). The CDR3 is CASSLGLAANNSPLHF. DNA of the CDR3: TGTGCCAGCAGCTTGGGGTTGGCAGCAAATAATTCACCCCTCCACTTT.

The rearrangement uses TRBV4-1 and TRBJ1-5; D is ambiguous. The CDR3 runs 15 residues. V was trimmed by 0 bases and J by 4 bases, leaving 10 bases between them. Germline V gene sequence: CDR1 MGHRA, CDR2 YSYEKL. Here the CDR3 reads CASSQERSTNQPQHF. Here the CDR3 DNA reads TGCGCCAGCAGCCAAGAGCGTTCCACTAATCAGCCCCAGCATTTT.

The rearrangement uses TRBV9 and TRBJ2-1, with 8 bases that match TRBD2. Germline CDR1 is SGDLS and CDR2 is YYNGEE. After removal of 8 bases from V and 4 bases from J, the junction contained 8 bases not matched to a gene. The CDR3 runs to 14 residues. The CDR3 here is CASTGGAGYNEQFF. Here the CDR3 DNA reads TGTGCCAGTACCGGGGGGGCTGGGTACAATGAGCAGTTCTTC.